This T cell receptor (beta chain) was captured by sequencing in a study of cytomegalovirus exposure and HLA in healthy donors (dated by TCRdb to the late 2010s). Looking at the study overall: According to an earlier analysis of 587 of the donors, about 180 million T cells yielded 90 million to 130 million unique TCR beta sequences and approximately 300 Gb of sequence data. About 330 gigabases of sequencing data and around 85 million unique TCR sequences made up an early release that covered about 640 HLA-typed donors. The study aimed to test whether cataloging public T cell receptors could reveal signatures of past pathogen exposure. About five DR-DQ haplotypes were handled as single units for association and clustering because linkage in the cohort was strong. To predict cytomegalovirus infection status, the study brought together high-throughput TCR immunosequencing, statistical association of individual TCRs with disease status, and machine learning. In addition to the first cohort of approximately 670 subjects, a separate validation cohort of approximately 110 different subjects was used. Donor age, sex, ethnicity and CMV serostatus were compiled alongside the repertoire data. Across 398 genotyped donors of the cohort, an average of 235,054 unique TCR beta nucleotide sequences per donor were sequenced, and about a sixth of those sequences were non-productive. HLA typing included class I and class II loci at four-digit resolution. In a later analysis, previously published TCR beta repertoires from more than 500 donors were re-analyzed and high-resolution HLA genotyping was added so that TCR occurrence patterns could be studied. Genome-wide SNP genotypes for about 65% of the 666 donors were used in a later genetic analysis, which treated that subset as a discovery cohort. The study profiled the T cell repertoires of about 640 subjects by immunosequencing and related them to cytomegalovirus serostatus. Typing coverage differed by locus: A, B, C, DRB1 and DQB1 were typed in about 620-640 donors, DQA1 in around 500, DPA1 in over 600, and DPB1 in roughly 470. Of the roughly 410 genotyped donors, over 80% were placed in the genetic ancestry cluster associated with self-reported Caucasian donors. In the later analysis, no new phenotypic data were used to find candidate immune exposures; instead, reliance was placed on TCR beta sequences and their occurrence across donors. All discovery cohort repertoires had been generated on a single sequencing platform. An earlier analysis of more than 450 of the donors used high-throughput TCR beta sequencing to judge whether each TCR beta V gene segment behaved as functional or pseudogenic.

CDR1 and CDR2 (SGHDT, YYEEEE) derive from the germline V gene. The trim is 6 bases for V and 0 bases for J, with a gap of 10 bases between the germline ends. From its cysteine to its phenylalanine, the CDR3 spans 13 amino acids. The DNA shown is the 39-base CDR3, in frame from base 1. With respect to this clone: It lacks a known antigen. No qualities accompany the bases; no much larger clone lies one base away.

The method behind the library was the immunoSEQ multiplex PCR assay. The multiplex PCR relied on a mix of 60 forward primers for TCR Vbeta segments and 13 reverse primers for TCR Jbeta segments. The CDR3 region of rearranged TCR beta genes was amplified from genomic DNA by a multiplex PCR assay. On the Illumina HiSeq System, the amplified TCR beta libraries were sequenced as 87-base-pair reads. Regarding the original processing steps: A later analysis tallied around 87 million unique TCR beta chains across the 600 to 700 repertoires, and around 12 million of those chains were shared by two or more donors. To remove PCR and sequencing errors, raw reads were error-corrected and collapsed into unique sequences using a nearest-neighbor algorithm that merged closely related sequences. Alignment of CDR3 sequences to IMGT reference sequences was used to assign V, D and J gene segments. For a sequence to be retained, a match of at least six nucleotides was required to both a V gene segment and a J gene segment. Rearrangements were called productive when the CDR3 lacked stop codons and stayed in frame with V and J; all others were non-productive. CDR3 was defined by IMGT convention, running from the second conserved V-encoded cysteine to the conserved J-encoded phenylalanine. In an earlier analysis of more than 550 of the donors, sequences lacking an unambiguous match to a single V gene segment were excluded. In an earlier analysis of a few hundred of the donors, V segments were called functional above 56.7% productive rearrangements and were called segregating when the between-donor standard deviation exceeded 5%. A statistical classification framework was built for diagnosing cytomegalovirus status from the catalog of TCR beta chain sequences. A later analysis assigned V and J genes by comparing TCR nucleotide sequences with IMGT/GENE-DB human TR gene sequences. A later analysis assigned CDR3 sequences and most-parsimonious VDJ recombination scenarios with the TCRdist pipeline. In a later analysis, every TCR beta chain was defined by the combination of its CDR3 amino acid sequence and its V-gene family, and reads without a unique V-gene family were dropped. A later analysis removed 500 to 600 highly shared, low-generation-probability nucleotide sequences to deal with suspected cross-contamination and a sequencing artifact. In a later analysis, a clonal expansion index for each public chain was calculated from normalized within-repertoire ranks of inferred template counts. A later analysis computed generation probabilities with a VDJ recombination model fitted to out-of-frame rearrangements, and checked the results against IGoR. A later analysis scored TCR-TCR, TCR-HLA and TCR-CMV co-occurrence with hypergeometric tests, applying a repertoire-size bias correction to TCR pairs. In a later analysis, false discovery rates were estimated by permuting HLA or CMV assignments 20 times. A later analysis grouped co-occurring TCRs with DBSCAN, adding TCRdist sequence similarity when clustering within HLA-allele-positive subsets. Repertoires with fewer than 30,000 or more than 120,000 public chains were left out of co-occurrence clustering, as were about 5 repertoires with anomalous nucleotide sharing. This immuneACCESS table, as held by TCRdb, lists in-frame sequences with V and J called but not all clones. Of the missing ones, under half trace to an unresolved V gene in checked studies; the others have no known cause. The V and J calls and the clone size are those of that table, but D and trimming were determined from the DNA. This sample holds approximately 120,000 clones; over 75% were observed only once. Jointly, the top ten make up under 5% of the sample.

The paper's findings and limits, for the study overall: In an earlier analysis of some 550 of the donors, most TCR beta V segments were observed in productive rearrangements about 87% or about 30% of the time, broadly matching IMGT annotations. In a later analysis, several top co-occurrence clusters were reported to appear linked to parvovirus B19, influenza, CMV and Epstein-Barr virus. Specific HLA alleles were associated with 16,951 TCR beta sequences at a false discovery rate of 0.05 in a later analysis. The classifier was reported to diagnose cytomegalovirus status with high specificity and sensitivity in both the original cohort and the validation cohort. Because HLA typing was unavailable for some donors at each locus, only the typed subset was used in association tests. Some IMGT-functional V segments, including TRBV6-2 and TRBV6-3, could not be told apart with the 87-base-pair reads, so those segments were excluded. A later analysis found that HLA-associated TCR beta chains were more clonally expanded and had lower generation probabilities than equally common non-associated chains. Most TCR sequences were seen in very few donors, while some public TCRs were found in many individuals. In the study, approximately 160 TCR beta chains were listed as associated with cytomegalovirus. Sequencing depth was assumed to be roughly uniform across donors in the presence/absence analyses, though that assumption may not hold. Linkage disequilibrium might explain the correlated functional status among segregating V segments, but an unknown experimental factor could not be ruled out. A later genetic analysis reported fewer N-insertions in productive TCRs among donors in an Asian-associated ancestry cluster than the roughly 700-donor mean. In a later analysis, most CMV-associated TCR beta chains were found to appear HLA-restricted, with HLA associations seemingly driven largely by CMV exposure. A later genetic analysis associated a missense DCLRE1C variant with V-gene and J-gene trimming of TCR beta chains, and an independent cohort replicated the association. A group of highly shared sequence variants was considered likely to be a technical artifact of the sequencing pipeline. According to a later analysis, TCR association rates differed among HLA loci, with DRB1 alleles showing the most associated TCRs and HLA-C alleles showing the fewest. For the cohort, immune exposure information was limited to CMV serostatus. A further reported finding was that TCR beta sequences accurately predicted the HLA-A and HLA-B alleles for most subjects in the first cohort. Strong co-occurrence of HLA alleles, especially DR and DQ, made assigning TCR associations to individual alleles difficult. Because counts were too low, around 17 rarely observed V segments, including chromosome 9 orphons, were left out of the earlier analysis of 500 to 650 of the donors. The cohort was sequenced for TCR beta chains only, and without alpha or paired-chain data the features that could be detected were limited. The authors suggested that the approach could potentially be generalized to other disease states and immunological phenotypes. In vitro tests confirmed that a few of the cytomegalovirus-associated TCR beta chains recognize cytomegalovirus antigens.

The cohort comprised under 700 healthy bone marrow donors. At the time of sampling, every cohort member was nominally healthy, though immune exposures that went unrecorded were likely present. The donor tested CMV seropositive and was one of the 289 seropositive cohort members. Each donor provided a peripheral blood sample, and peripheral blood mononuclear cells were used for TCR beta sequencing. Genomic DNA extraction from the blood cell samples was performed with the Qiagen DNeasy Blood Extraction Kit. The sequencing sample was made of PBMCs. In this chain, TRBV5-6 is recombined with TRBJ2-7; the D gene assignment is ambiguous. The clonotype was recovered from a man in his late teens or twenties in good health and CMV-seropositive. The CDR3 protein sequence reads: CASKIEFSYEQYF. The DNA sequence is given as TGTGCCAGCAAAATCGAGTTCTCCTACGAGCAGTACTTC. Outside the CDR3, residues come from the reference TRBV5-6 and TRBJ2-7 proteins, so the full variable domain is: DAGVTQSPTHLIKTRGQQVTLRCSPKSGHDTVSWYQQALGQGPQFIFQYYEEEERQRGNFPDRFSGHQFPNYSSELNVNALLLGDSALYLCASKIEFSYEQYFGPGTRLTVT.